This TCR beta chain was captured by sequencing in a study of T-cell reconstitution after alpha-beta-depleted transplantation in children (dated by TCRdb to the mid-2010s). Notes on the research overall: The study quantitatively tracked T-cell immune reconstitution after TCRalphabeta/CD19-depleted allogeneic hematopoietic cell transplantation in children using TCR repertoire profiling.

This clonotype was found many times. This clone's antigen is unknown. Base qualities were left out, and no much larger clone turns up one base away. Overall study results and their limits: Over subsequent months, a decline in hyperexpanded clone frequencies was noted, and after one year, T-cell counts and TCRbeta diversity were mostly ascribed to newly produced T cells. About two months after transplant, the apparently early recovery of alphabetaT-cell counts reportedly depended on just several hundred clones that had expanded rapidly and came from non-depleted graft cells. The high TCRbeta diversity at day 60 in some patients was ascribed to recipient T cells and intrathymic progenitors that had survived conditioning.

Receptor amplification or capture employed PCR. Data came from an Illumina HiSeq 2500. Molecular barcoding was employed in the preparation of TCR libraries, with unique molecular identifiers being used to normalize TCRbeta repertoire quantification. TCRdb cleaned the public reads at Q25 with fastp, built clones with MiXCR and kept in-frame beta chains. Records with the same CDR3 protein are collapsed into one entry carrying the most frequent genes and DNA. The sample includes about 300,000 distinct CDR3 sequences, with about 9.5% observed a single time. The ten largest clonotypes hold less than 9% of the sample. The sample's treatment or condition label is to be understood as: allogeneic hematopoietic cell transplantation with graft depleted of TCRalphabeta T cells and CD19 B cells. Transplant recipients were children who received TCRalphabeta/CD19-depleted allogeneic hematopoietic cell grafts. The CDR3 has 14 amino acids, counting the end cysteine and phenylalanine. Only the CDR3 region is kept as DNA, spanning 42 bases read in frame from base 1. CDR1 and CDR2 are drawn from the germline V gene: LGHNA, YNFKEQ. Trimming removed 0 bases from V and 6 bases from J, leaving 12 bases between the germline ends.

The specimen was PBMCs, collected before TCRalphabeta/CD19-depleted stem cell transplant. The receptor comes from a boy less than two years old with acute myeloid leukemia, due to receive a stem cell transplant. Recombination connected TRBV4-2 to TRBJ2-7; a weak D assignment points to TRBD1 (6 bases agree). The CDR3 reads CASSQDKGVREQYF. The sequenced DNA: TGTGCCAGCAGCCAAGACAAGGGGGTTCGCGAGCAGTACTTC.